The following is a TCR beta chain sequence with its context. Purities over 95% were achieved in all sorted populations. As every portion of the isolated RNA was reverse transcribed, the sequencing read expressed TCRB transcripts. Sequencing was performed with immunoSEQ multiplex PCR; in TCRdb, only in-frame clones are kept and a portion is missing. The sample has about 9,400 clones; 75% to 80% are singletons. The source of the sample is a study of beta chain features in type 1 diabetes. Study-wide background: The study examined around 100 million sorted cells across all samples.

Germline V gene data show CDR1 as SGHAT and CDR2 as FQNNGV. The CDR3 contains 14 residues. The sequenced sample consisted of Tregs from blood. The chain couples TRBV11-2 to TRBJ2-5, with D tentatively TRBD2 (5 bases). The end of the DNA is better explained by TRBJ2-7, so the J call may be wrong. The TCR originated in a woman aged 18-29 years in good health. Here the CDR3 DNA reads TGTGCCAGCAGCTTAACTGGCGGGCCCTACGAGCAGTACTTC. Protein sequence: CASSLTGGPYEQYF.